This T cell receptor beta chain is drawn from a study of blood T cell repertoires in COVID-19. On the study more broadly: Acute and convalescent COVID-19 specimens originated in the United States, Italy and Spain. In each case, the material was cDNA or gDNA derived from T cells, B-cell-depleted T cells, or PBMCs.

Only in-frame clones appear in the TCRdb table, and some are missing; sequencing was by immunoSEQ multiplex PCR. The table includes tens of thousands of clones, 80% to 95% detected once. The TCR was taken from a male donor with active COVID-19. Specimen: peripheral blood.

In nucleotides, the CDR3 is TGCGCCAGCAGCCGAACATGGTCTGAAGCTTTCTTT. It encodes CASSRTWSEAFF. The rearrangement uses TRBV5-1 and TRBJ1-1; D not resolved. Germline-derived CDR1 and CDR2 are SGHRS and YFSETQ. V dropped 4 bases and J dropped 6 bases, with 10 bases sitting between them. This CDR3 has 12 residues.